This section outlines one T cell receptor beta chain sequence together with its context. This clone has a single count. Its antigen is unknown. Qualities for individual bases were not recorded, and no much larger clone is one base off. Relative to germline, V is missing 8 bases and J is missing 3 bases, with 19 bases of the junction outside any gene match. Reading the germline V gene (reference sequence) gives CDR1 LNHDA and CDR2 SQIVND. Counted from cysteine to phenylalanine, this CDR3 has 18 amino acids. The DNA shown is the 54-base CDR3, in frame from base 1. The library came from the immunoSEQ multiplex PCR assay. TCRdb limited this immuneACCESS table to in-frame rearrangements with V and J called. A share of clones is missing; checked studies link under half to unresolved V genes, and the rest is unexplained. In all, the sample holds about 99,000 clones, and about 91% of those were seen once. Clones ranked in the top ten supply around 0.92% of the sample.

This record belongs to a study of T cell changes during pregnancy in multiple sclerosis (dated by TCRdb to about 2019). Regarding the complete study: In women with multiple sclerosis, the researchers looked at how the T cell repertoire shifted as pregnancy progressed.

The chain employs TRBV19 and TRBJ1-3; 7 nucleotides in the junction match TRBD1. Material: peripheral blood, obtained after pregnancy. The sequence came from a female donor with multiple sclerosis, enrolled in a pregnancy study. Read as DNA, the sequence is TGTGCCAGTTCGCCGAGGGGGACAGTCTCTCTAAGTGGAAACACCATATATTTT. Its coded protein is CASSPRGTVSLSGNTIYF.